The sequence of this T cell receptor beta chain was determined in a study of T cells in Graves' hyperthyroidism and ophthalmopathy. The CDR3 length is 15 residues. Germline-derived CDR1 and CDR2 are MNHEY and SMNVEV (reference sequence). The V end lost 7 bases, the J end lost 12 bases, and 22 bases lay between the germline ends. This clonotype was picked up a small number of times. Amplification of TCR beta CDR3 regions was performed using RNA transcripts as template. The primer set for the first-round RT-PCR of the TCR CDR3 was HTBI. TCRdb analysed the multiplex PCR reads with MiXCR anew, one entry per CDR3 protein. The sample lists 400,000 to 500,000 distinct CDR3 sequences, roughly 13% occurring once.

The V call is TRBV27, the J call TRBJ1-6, with D maybe TRBD1 (6 bases). The sample comprised blood. The sequence came from a woman aged 18-29 years with Graves' hyperthyroidism. CDR3 sequence: CASTTTVGGREPLHF. The CDR3 DNA follows: TGTGCCAGCACCACCACCGTTGGGGGGCGGGAACCCCTCCACTTT.